Listed below are T cell receptor beta chains from one sample, sequenced in a study of OX40 agonist ivuxolimab in advanced cancers. Here immunoSEQ multiplex PCR was the method, and the copy in TCRdb shows in-frame clones only, minus some. The sample lists 75,000 to 80,000 clones, 94% occurring once. The sample consisted of CD4+ or CD8+ T cells sorted from blood, taken in a trial of the OX40 agonist ivuxolimab. These receptors came from an adult with an advanced solid tumor such as melanoma, head and neck, liver or kidney cancer. Both conserved end residues are part of each CDR3. Each record gives: clone size, D gene, J gene, V gene, CDR3 length, CDR3 protein, CDR3 DNA. D genes are given only for firm matches. Rows give clone size only sometimes, using once, few, many, or a class for an expanded clone.

abundance: NA; d_gene: NA; j_gene: TRBJ1-5; v_gene: TRBV11-2; len: 12; CDR3aa: CASSSGGQPQHF; CDR3nt: TGTGCCAGCAGCTCGGGGGGTCAGCCCCAGCATTTT
abundance: NA; d_gene: NA; j_gene: TRBJ2-3; v_gene: TRBV19; len: 14; CDR3aa: CASSRPTPADTQYF; CDR3nt: TGTGCCAGCTCTCGACCAACCCCCGCTGATACGCAGTATTTT
abundance: NA; d_gene: TRBD1; j_gene: TRBJ2-2; v_gene: TRBV7-9; len: 18; CDR3aa: CASSLDDRGTDNTGELFF; CDR3nt: TGTGCCAGCAGCTTAGACGATCGAGGGACAGATAACACCGGGGAGCTGTTTTTT
abundance: NA; d_gene: NA; j_gene: TRBJ2-7; v_gene: TRBV7-2; len: 14; CDR3aa: CASSFAGMEDEQYF; CDR3nt: TGTGCCAGCAGCTTTGCGGGAATGGAAGACGAGCAGTACTTC
abundance: once; d_gene: NA; j_gene: TRBJ2-7; v_gene: TRBV27; len: 13; CDR3aa: CASTGQGVYEQYF; CDR3nt: TGTGCCAGCACTGGGCAGGGTGTTTACGAGCAGTACTTC
abundance: NA; d_gene: NA; j_gene: TRBJ2-1; v_gene: TRBV5-1; len: 13; CDR3aa: CASSRSEGNEQFF; CDR3nt: TGCGCCAGCTCCCGATCGGAGGGTAATGAGCAGTTCTTC
abundance: NA; d_gene: NA; j_gene: TRBJ2-3; v_gene: TRBV28; len: 15; CDR3aa: CASVTLRDPTDTQYF; CDR3nt: TGTGCCAGCGTCACCCTACGGGACCCCACAGATACGCAGTATTTT
abundance: once; d_gene: NA; j_gene: TRBJ2-1; v_gene: TRBV10-3; len: 12; CDR3aa: CAISVLHNEQFF; CDR3nt: TGTGCCATCAGTGTGCTGCACAATGAGCAGTTCTTC
abundance: NA; d_gene: TRBD1; j_gene: TRBJ2-7; v_gene: TRBV6-5; len: 15; CDR3aa: CASTFTGTGTYEQYF; CDR3nt: TGTGCCAGCACTTTCACCGGGACAGGGACCTACGAGCAGTACTTC
abundance: NA; d_gene: NA; j_gene: TRBJ1-5; v_gene: TRBV11-2; len: 12; CDR3aa: CASSSGNQPQHF; CDR3nt: TGTGCCAGCAGCTCGGGGAACCAGCCCCAGCATTTT
abundance: NA; d_gene: NA; j_gene: TRBJ1-1; v_gene: TRBV7-9; len: 15; CDR3aa: CASSLRADMNTEAFF; CDR3nt: TGTGCCAGCAGCCTCCGAGCGGATATGAACACTGAAGCTTTCTTT
abundance: once; d_gene: NA; j_gene: TRBJ2-7; v_gene: TRBV6-6; len: 11; CDR3aa: CASSKGWEQYF; CDR3nt: TGTGCCAGCAGTAAGGGGTGGGAGCAGTACTTC
abundance: NA; d_gene: NA; j_gene: TRBJ2-7; v_gene: TRBV6-5; len: 15; CDR3aa: CASSYSRQGGYEQYF; CDR3nt: TGTGCCAGCAGTTACTCCCGACAAGGGGGCTACGAGCAGTACTTC
abundance: NA; d_gene: NA; j_gene: TRBJ1-2; v_gene: TRBV19; len: 13; CDR3aa: CASSIGPLAGYTF; CDR3nt: TGTGCCAGTAGTATAGGCCCACTTGCTGGCTACACCTTC
abundance: NA; d_gene: TRBD1; j_gene: TRBJ2-7; v_gene: TRBV15; len: 15; CDR3aa: CATGPAQGASYEQYF; CDR3nt: TGTGCCACCGGCCCCGCACAGGGGGCTAGCTACGAGCAGTACTTC
abundance: NA; d_gene: NA; j_gene: TRBJ2-7; v_gene: TRBV27; len: 15; CDR3aa: CASSHGTEVPYEQYF; CDR3nt: TGTGCCAGCAGTCACGGGACGGAGGTCCCCTACGAGCAGTACTTC
abundance: NA; d_gene: NA; j_gene: TRBJ1-2; v_gene: TRBV6-6; len: 15; CDR3aa: CASSYIMLGRDGYTF; CDR3nt: TGTGCCAGCAGTTACATTATGCTCGGACGGGATGGCTACACCTTC
abundance: NA; d_gene: NA; j_gene: TRBJ1-1; v_gene: TRBV25-1; len: 15; CDR3aa: CASSEYKGHWTEAFF; CDR3nt: TGTGCCAGCAGTGAATATAAGGGGCATTGGACTGAAGCTTTCTTT
abundance: NA; d_gene: TRBD2; j_gene: TRBJ2-7; v_gene: TRBV15; len: 15; CDR3aa: CATSPGLQNTYEQYF; CDR3nt: TGTGCCACCAGCCCGGGACTACAAAATACCTACGAGCAGTACTTC
abundance: NA; d_gene: NA; j_gene: TRBJ2-7; v_gene: TRBV7-8; len: 14; CDR3aa: CASSLPGASYEQYF; CDR3nt: TGTGCCAGCAGCTTACCAGGGGCGTCCTACGAGCAGTACTTC
abundance: NA; d_gene: NA; j_gene: TRBJ2-5; v_gene: TRBV19; len: 15; CDR3aa: CASSSWKGRQETQYF; CDR3nt: TGTGCCAGTAGTAGTTGGAAGGGGCGGCAAGAGACCCAGTACTTC
abundance: NA; d_gene: TRBD2; j_gene: TRBJ2-2; v_gene: TRBV19; len: 17; CDR3aa: CASAHLGLAGFTGELFF; CDR3nt: TGTGCCAGTGCCCATCTCGGGCTAGCGGGGTTCACCGGGGAGCTGTTTTTT
abundance: NA; d_gene: NA; j_gene: TRBJ1-5; v_gene: TRBV6-5; len: 9; CDR3aa: CASGQPQHF; CDR3nt: TGTGCCAGCGGTCAGCCCCAGCATTTT
abundance: NA; d_gene: NA; j_gene: TRBJ1-1; v_gene: TRBV29-1; len: 13; CDR3aa: CSVELGQNTEAFF; CDR3nt: TGCAGCGTTGAACTCGGACAGAACACTGAAGCTTTCTTT
abundance: NA; d_gene: NA; j_gene: TRBJ1-2; v_gene: TRBV6-6; len: 14; CDR3aa: CASSYPTAIYGYTF; CDR3nt: TGTGCCAGCAGTTACCCGACAGCTATCTATGGCTACACCTTC
abundance: NA; d_gene: NA; j_gene: TRBJ2-3; v_gene: TRBV6-5; len: 15; CDR3aa: CASSISGDRSDTQYF; CDR3nt: TGTGCCAGCAGTATATCCGGGGACCGTAGCGATACGCAGTATTTT
abundance: once; d_gene: NA; j_gene: TRBJ2-7; v_gene: TRBV10-2; len: 17; CDR3aa: CASSESGFLGDLYEQYF; CDR3nt: TGCGCCAGCAGTGAGTCTGGCTTTTTGGGGGATCTCTACGAGCAGTACTTC
abundance: NA; d_gene: NA; j_gene: TRBJ1-4; v_gene: TRBV15; len: 15; CDR3aa: CATSGPGEINEKLFF; CDR3nt: TGTGCCACCAGCGGCCCGGGGGAAATTAATGAAAAACTGTTTTTT
abundance: NA; d_gene: NA; j_gene: TRBJ2-1; v_gene: TRBV4-2; len: 16; CDR3aa: CASSPAKGVSYNEQFF; CDR3nt: TGTGCCAGCAGCCCCGCAAAGGGCGTATCCTACAATGAGCAGTTCTTC
abundance: NA; d_gene: NA; j_gene: TRBJ1-2; v_gene: TRBV4-1; len: 15; CDR3aa: CASSQDPKGQGGYTF; CDR3nt: TGCGCCAGCAGCCAAGATCCAAAAGGACAAGGCGGCTACACCTTC
abundance: NA; d_gene: NA; j_gene: TRBJ2-1; v_gene: TRBV28; len: 13; CDR3aa: CASSFRVDNEQFF; CDR3nt: TGTGCCAGCAGTTTCCGGGTTGACAATGAGCAGTTCTTC
abundance: NA; d_gene: NA; j_gene: TRBJ2-7; v_gene: TRBV5-4; len: 13; CDR3aa: CASSLGGIDEQYF; CDR3nt: TGTGCCAGCAGCTTGGGGGGGATTGACGAGCAGTACTTC
abundance: NA; d_gene: TRBD2; j_gene: TRBJ2-1; v_gene: TRBV27; len: 17; CDR3aa: CASSLLGLAGVRNEQFF; CDR3nt: TGTGCCAGCAGTTTATTGGGACTAGCGGGAGTGAGGAATGAGCAGTTCTTC
abundance: NA; d_gene: NA; j_gene: TRBJ2-1; v_gene: TRBV10-3; len: 15; CDR3aa: CAISVGDTAYNEQFF; CDR3nt: TGTGCCATCAGTGTTGGGGACACAGCCTACAATGAGCAGTTCTTC
abundance: NA; d_gene: NA; j_gene: TRBJ2-3; v_gene: TRBV6-5; len: 12; CDR3aa: CASSLGTDTQYF; CDR3nt: TGTGCCAGCAGTCTCGGCACAGATACGCAGTATTTT
abundance: NA; d_gene: NA; j_gene: TRBJ2-7; v_gene: TRBV7-6; len: 15; CDR3aa: CASSLEGNPSYEQYF; CDR3nt: TGTGCCAGCAGCTTAGAAGGGAACCCTTCCTACGAGCAGTACTTC
abundance: NA; d_gene: TRBD1; j_gene: TRBJ1-2; v_gene: TRBV5-6; len: 16; CDR3aa: CASSLGTGSIVHGYTF; CDR3nt: TGTGCCAGCAGCTTGGGGACAGGGTCGATTGTCCATGGCTACACCTTC
abundance: NA; d_gene: NA; j_gene: TRBJ2-6; v_gene: TRBV27; len: 15; CDR3aa: CASSFGPMVTNVLTF; CDR3nt: TGTGCCAGCAGTTTTGGCCCGATGGTGACCAACGTCCTGACTTTC
abundance: once; d_gene: NA; j_gene: TRBJ2-7; v_gene: TRBV5-1; len: 13; CDR3aa: CASRDWVSYEQYF; CDR3nt: TGCGCCAGCAGAGATTGGGTGTCCTACGAGCAGTACTTC
abundance: NA; d_gene: NA; j_gene: TRBJ2-5; v_gene: TRBV10-3; len: 12; CDR3aa: CAIKGGEETQYF; CDR3nt: TGTGCCATCAAGGGGGGGGAAGAGACCCAGTACTTC
abundance: once; d_gene: TRBD2; j_gene: TRBJ2-7; v_gene: TRBV19; len: 14; CDR3aa: CAASPGGAGYEQYF; CDR3nt: TGTGCCGCCTCACCGGGGGGAGCAGGGTACGAGCAGTACTTC
abundance: NA; d_gene: NA; j_gene: TRBJ2-1; v_gene: TRBV4-3; len: 17; CDR3aa: CASSHTKGLHADNEQFF; CDR3nt: TGCGCCAGCAGCCACACTAAGGGACTCCATGCCGATAATGAGCAGTTCTTC
abundance: NA; d_gene: NA; j_gene: TRBJ2-1; v_gene: TRBV7-6; len: 16; CDR3aa: CASSTTLTDSYNEQFF; CDR3nt: TGTGCCAGCAGTACCACCCTAACGGATTCCTACAATGAGCAGTTCTTC
abundance: NA; d_gene: TRBD1; j_gene: TRBJ2-7; v_gene: TRBV7-8; len: 14; CDR3aa: CASSLTGTVYEQYF; CDR3nt: TGTGCCAGCAGTCTAACCGGGACAGTCTACGAGCAGTACTTC
abundance: once; d_gene: NA; j_gene: TRBJ1-2; v_gene: TRBV28; len: 16; CDR3aa: CASSPIDSRPNYGYTF; CDR3nt: TGTGCCAGCAGTCCCATAGACAGTCGGCCTAACTATGGCTACACCTTC